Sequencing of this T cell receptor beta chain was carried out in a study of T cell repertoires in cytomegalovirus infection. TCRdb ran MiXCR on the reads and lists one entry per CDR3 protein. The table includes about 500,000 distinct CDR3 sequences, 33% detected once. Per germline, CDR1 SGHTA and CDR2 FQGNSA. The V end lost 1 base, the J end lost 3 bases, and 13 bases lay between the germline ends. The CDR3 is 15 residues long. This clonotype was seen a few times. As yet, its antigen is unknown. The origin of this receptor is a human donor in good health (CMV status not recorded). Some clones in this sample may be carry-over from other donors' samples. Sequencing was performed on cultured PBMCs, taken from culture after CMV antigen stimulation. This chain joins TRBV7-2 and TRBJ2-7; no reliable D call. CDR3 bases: TGTGCCAGCAGCTTAGTGCCCGGAGAGCACTACGAGCAGTACTTC. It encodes CASSLVPGEHYEQYF.